A selection of T cell receptor beta chains follows, all from one sample in a study of identical twins. Each CDR3 protein is one row after TCRdb ran MiXCR on the 5' RACE reads. The data show around 530,000 distinct CDR3 sequences, with approximately 16% seen just once and roughly 0.43% held by the top ten. These same records also appear under a second study, on yellow fever vaccine responses in identical twins.

Sequencing used CD4+ T cells sorted from blood. Receptor source: a woman aged 18-29 years in good health. The CDR3 runs from the conserved cysteine through the conserved F or W. A D gene is named only where the DNA matches it firmly. A clone size is listed for some rows: how often the clone was seen (once, few, many), or a class if it is expanded.

clone_size: few
j_call: TRBJ2-5
v_call: TRBV7-9
d_call: NA
cdr3_aa: CASSSRDPGETQYF
cdr3_nt: TGTGCCAGCAGCAGCCGGGACCCCGGGGAGACCCAGTACTTC

clone_size: few
j_call: TRBJ2-7
v_call: TRBV5-6
d_call: TRBD1
cdr3_aa: CASSPPGWDRGEEQYF
cdr3_nt: TGTGCCAGCAGCCCTCCTGGGTGGGACAGGGGTGAAGAGCAGTACTTC

clone_size: many
j_call: TRBJ1-6
v_call: TRBV12-3/TRBV12-4
d_call: NA
cdr3_aa: CASSLYGGGSPLHF
cdr3_nt: TGTGCCAGCAGTTTGTACGGCGGGGGTTCACCCCTCCACTTT

clone_size: few
j_call: TRBJ2-2
v_call: TRBV20-1
d_call: NA
cdr3_aa: CSARGVRGIGELFF
cdr3_nt: TGCAGTGCTAGGGGGGTACGGGGTATCGGGGAGCTGTTTTTT

clone_size: NA
j_call: TRBJ2-3
v_call: TRBV2
d_call: TRBD1
cdr3_aa: CASSVMQGAVTQYF
cdr3_nt: TGTGCCAGCAGTGTCATGCAGGGGGCCGTTACGCAGTATTTT

clone_size: NA
j_call: TRBJ2-1
v_call: TRBV3-1
d_call: NA
cdr3_aa: CASSQDLSGLAGQFF
cdr3_nt: TGTGCCAGCAGCCAAGATCTTTCTGGGCTAGCTGGGCAGTTCTTC

clone_size: few
j_call: TRBJ2-3
v_call: TRBV5-1
d_call: NA
cdr3_aa: CASSLGPDGTGTDTQYF
cdr3_nt: TGCGCCAGCAGCTTGGGGCCCGACGGAACCGGCACAGATACGCAGTATTTT

clone_size: NA
j_call: TRBJ2-4
v_call: TRBV2
d_call: TRBD2
cdr3_aa: CASSTGTIAKNIQYF
cdr3_nt: TGTGCCAGCAGTACCGGGACTATCGCAAAAAACATTCAGTACTTC

clone_size: few
j_call: TRBJ2-2
v_call: TRBV12-3/TRBV12-4
d_call: TRBD1
cdr3_aa: CATYWDRGRAGELFF
cdr3_nt: TGTGCCACATACTGGGACAGGGGGCGCGCCGGGGAGCTGTTTTTT

clone_size: few
j_call: TRBJ2-3
v_call: TRBV12-3/TRBV12-4
d_call: TRBD2
cdr3_aa: CASSVASGRAWDTQYF
cdr3_nt: TGTGCCAGCAGTGTCGCTAGCGGGAGGGCCTGGGATACGCAGTATTTT

clone_size: NA
j_call: TRBJ2-1
v_call: TRBV24-1
d_call: NA
cdr3_aa: CATSDLDSYNEQFF
cdr3_nt: TGTGCCACCAGTGACCTGGACAGTTACAATGAGCAGTTCTTC

clone_size: NA
j_call: TRBJ1-3
v_call: TRBV7-6
d_call: NA
cdr3_aa: CASSTNRAGGNTIYF
cdr3_nt: TGTGCCAGCAGCACAAACAGGGCGGGTGGAAACACCATATATTTT

clone_size: few
j_call: TRBJ1-4
v_call: TRBV11-3
d_call: NA
cdr3_aa: CASSLSRGKDEKLFF
cdr3_nt: TGTGCCAGCAGCTTATCCAGGGGAAAGGATGAAAAACTGTTTTTT

clone_size: few
j_call: TRBJ2-3
v_call: TRBV7-9
d_call: NA
cdr3_aa: CASSLEVHTDTQYF
cdr3_nt: TGTGCCAGCAGCTTAGAGGTACACACAGATACGCAGTATTTT

clone_size: NA
j_call: TRBJ2-1
v_call: TRBV12-3/TRBV12-4
d_call: TRBD2
cdr3_aa: CASSSSGGAQNEQFF
cdr3_nt: TGTGCCAGCAGTTCTAGCGGGGGGGCCCAGAATGAGCAGTTCTTC

clone_size: NA
j_call: TRBJ2-7
v_call: TRBV6-1
d_call: NA
cdr3_aa: CASSEAWGLNEQYF
cdr3_nt: TGTGCCAGCAGTGAAGCCTGGGGGCTGAACGAGCAGTACTTC

clone_size: few
j_call: TRBJ2-3
v_call: TRBV12-3/TRBV12-4
d_call: NA
cdr3_aa: CASSFGRDTDTQYF
cdr3_nt: TGTGCCAGCAGTTTTGGGCGAGACACAGATACGCAGTATTTT

clone_size: NA
j_call: TRBJ1-5
v_call: TRBV27
d_call: TRBD1
cdr3_aa: CASSLRTGGLINQPQHF
cdr3_nt: TGTGCCAGCAGTTTGCGGACAGGGGGCTTAATTAATCAGCCCCAGCATTTT

clone_size: few
j_call: TRBJ2-7
v_call: TRBV4-2
d_call: TRBD2
cdr3_aa: CASSQAGTSGRYEQYF
cdr3_nt: TGTGCCAGCAGCCAAGCCGGGACTAGCGGGAGGTACGAGCAGTACTTC

clone_size: few
j_call: TRBJ2-1
v_call: TRBV3-1
d_call: NA
cdr3_aa: CASSQNWASMDNEQFF
cdr3_nt: TGTGCCAGCAGCCAAAACTGGGCTAGCATGGACAATGAGCAGTTCTTC

clone_size: many
j_call: TRBJ2-1
v_call: TRBV25-1
d_call: TRBD1
cdr3_aa: CASSDHRTGTYNEQFF
cdr3_nt: TGTGCCAGCAGTGACCACAGGACAGGGACATACAATGAGCAGTTCTTC

clone_size: NA
j_call: TRBJ2-1
v_call: TRBV7-9
d_call: NA
cdr3_aa: CASSLGGGRGAKDEQFF
cdr3_nt: TGTGCCAGCAGCTTAGGAGGGGGACGGGGAGCCAAGGATGAGCAGTTCTTC